These T cell receptor beta chains were read from a single sample in a study of CD8+CD57+ T cells in acquired aplastic anemia. Each CDR3 protein is one row after TCRdb ran MiXCR on the reads. The sample lists roughly 20,000 distinct CDR3 sequences, 40% occurring once. The specimen sequenced was CD8+CD57+ T cells sorted from PBMCs. The receptors come from a human donor with aplastic anemia. The CDR3 runs from the conserved cysteine through the conserved F or W. The size entry is marked missing in some rows and otherwise reads once, few, many or a size class.

abundance	len	v_gene	j_gene	CDR3aa
many	12	TRBV20-1	TRBJ2-7	CSARRPTYEQYF
-	17	TRBV4-2	TRBJ2-3	CASSQDWGGGSTDTQYF
-	15	TRBV7-2	TRBJ1-1	CASSQGTGRYTEAFF
-	14	TRBV20-1	TRBJ2-5	CSAFSIAQQETQYF
-	22	TRBV29-1	TRBJ2-3	CSVHFRSSYEQYFGPGTDTQYF
-	14	TRBV20-1	TRBJ1-5	CSARDLTGNQPQHF
-	13	TRBV11-2	TRBJ1-1	CASSSTPNTEAFF
-	14	TRBV7-9	TRBJ2-7	CASSFPGSRYEQYF
few	15	TRBV10-2	TRBJ1-6	CASSDQGEYNSPLHF
few	16	TRBV6-5	TRBJ2-1	CASSNPGRREYNEQFF
-	14	TRBV12-3/TRBV12-4	TRBJ1-1	CASSVTQVNTEAFF
-	15	TRBV2	TRBJ2-1	CASSDASGRGGGQFF
once	12	TRBV29-1	TRBJ2-3	CSAERVGDTQYF
medium-sized	15	TRBV20-1	TRBJ2-1	CSARNRETDFNEQFF
-	15	TRBV2	TRBJ1-1	CASIFDARALTEAFF
-	13	TRBV12-3/TRBV12-4	TRBJ1-5	CASSLRDSQPQHF
-	15	TRBV11-3	TRBJ2-2	CASSFAGTNTGELFF
-	14	TRBV14	TRBJ2-2	CASSQGMYTGELFF
many	15	TRBV20-1	TRBJ2-3	CSARGYSGRADTQYF
-	14	TRBV7-3	TRBJ1-4	CASSLRQEEEKLFF
few	15	TRBV7-3	TRBJ2-1	CASSHSGGRYNEQFF
-	13	TRBV24-1	TRBJ2-7	CATSDSWRSGQYF
-	13	TRBV27	TRBJ1-5	CASSGTINQPQHF
-	18	TRBV7-2	TRBJ2-7	CASSSRGGGTGRIHVQYF
once	12	TRBV10-3	TRBJ2-3	CAIQRGTDTQYF
-	13	TRBV7-6	TRBJ1-1	CASSLDSSTEAFF
-	18	TRBV20-1	TRBJ2-7	CSARDRRWTSGYSYEQYF
few	13	TRBV7-2	TRBJ1-2	CASSDAIYYGYTF
few	13	TRBV4-1	TRBJ2-1	CASSQALAEEQFF
-	12	TRBV10-2	TRBJ2-5	CASRGLAETQYF
few	11	TRBV10-3	TRBJ2-7	CAIRSGLEQYF
-	14	TRBV7-3	TRBJ2-3	CASSQGQVTDTQYF
-	14	TRBV6-2/TRBV6-3	TRBJ1-6	CASSWGPESSPLHF
many	15	TRBV9	TRBJ2-3	CASSDAGGVSDTQYF
many	16	TRBV5-8	TRBJ2-3	CASSSARGFYTDTQYF
few	16	TRBV2	TRBJ1-2	CASSEWPAGWVGGYTF
-	13	TRBV5-1	TRBJ1-3	CASKLSGPNTIYF
-	17	TRBV19	TRBJ2-3	CASSPKRGTGDTDTQYF
-	15	TRBV12-3/TRBV12-4	TRBJ2-7	CASSPRGGASYEQYF
few	13	TRBV5-1	TRBJ1-2	CASSLDGNYGYTF
-	14	TRBV15	TRBJ2-2	CATSKNSMSGELLF
-	13	TRBV12-3/TRBV12-4	TRBJ2-7	CASSARDPHEQYF
-	15	TRBV20-1	TRBJ1-2	CSASPIVAPNYGYTF
few	15	TRBV5-8	TRBJ2-2	CASSLGQRITGELFF
-	15	TRBV7-2	TRBJ2-7	CASSNGLAGVYEQYF
few	12	TRBV20-1	TRBJ1-1	CSATRTNTEAFF
many	15	TRBV5-6	TRBJ1-3	CASSFQGSSGNTIYF